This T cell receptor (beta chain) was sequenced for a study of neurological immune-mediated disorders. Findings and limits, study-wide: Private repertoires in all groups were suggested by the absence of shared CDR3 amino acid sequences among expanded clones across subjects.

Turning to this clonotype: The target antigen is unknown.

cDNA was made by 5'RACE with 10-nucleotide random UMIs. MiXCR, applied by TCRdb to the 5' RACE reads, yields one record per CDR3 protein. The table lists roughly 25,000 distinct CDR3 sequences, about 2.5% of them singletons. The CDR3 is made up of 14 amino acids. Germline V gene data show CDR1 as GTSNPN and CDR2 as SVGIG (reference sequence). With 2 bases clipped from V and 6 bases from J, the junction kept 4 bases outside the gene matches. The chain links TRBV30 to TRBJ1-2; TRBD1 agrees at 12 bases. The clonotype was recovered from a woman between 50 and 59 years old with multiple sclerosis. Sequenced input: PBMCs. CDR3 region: CAWSTGQGADGYTF. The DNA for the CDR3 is TGTGCCTGGAGTACGGGACAGGGGGCGGATGGCTACACCTTC. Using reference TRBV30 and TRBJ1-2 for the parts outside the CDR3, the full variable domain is SQTIHQWPATLVQPVGSPLSLECTVEGTSNPNLYWYRQAAGRGLQLLFYSVGIGQISSEVPQNLSASRPQDRQFILSSKKLLLSDSGFYLCAWSTGQGADGYTFGSGTRLTVV.